This TCR beta chain was recovered during a study of T cells in Graves' hyperthyroidism and ophthalmopathy. Overall study: Specimen type is peripheral blood, collected at initial diagnosis prior to any treatment.

RNA transcripts served as the template for amplifying TCR beta CDR3 regions. The HTBI primer set was used in a first-round RT-PCR of the TCR CDR3. Each CDR3 protein gets one entry after TCRdb re-called the multiplex PCR reads with MiXCR. The repertoire holds 450,000 to 500,000 distinct CDR3 sequences, with about 20% as singletons. Lactation, pregnancy, other autoimmune disease or uncontrolled infection led to exclusion of patients. V lost 7 bases to trimming and J lost 3 bases, with 13 bases between them. The CDR3 totals 12 residues. Germline CDR1 and CDR2: SQVTM and ANQGSEA. This clonotype was seen ten or more times.

Sample: blood. This TCR derives from a woman between 65 and 79 years old with Graves' ophthalmopathy. V usage is TRBV29-1 and J usage is TRBJ2-7; D tentatively fits TRBD1 or TRBD2 (5 bases each). The DNA for the CDR3 is TGCAGCGCCCGGGACCTCCACTACGAGCAGTACTTC. It specifies CSARDLHYEQYF.